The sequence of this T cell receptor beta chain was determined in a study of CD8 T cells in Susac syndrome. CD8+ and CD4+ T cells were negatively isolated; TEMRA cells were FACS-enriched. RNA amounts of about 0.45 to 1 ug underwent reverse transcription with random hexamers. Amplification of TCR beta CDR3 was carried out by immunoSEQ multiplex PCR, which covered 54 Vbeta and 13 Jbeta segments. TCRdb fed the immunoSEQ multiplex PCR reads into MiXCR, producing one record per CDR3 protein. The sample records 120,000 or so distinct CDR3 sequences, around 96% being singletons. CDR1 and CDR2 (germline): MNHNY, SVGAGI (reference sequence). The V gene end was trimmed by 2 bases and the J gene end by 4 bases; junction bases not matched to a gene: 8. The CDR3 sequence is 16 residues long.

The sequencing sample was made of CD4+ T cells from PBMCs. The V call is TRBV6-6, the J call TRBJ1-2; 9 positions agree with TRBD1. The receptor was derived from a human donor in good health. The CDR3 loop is CASSYTGGISSYGYTF. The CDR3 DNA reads TGTGCCAGCAGTTACACAGGGGGCATATCTAGCTATGGCTACACCTTC.